These 21 T cell receptor beta chains share one sample of origin, sequenced in a study of beta chain features in type 1 diabetes. Regarding the study as a whole: Significant though moderate, a shortening of TCRB CDR3s appeared in all four CD4+ subsets of Type 1 diabetes patients.

No antigen is known for these receptors. Sequenced material consisted of expressed TCRB transcripts (all of the isolated RNA was reverse transcribed). Measured with immunoSEQ multiplex PCR; TCRdb has only the in-frame clones, and not every one. The sample contains over 150,000 clones, about 9.3% of which appear only once. The sequencing input was central memory CD4+ T cells from blood. These receptors came from a man in his thirties or forties with type 1 diabetes.

This clone was recorded a few times. The chain employs TRBV30 and TRBJ2-1, with D possibly being TRBD2 (5 bases). In germline, CDR1 is GTSNPN, CDR2 SVGIG (reference sequence). The V end lost 4 bases, the J end lost 6 bases, and 13 bases lay between the germline ends. The length of the CDR3 is 13 residues. CDR3 nucleotides: TGTGCCTGGAATCAAAAGCGGAGCAATGAGCAGTTCTTC. It encodes CAWNQKRSNEQFF. Using reference TRBV30 and TRBJ2-1 for the parts outside the CDR3, the full variable domain is SQTIHQWPATLVQPVGSPLSLECTVEGTSNPNLYWYRQAAGRGLQLLFYSVGIGQISSEVPQNLSASRPQDRQFILSSKKLLLSDSGFYLCAWNQKRSNEQFFGPGTRLTVL.

CDR3: CATGQGGETQYF. CDR3 bases: TGTGCCACAGGACAGGGTGGGGAGACCCAGTACTTC. The chain is built from TRBV7-2 and TRBJ2-5, with 8 positions matching TRBD1. Per the germline V gene, CDR1 is SGHTA and CDR2 is FQGNSA. With V trimmed by 10 bases and J by 5 bases, 6 bases remained unmatched. The CDR3 totals 12 residues. Based on the CDR3 plus reference TRBV7-2 and TRBJ2-5, the full variable domain is GAGVSQSPSNKVTEKGKDVELRCDPISGHTALYWYRQSLGQGLEFLIYFQGNSAPDKSGLPSDRFSAERTGGSVSTLTIQRTQQEDSAVYLCATGQGGETQYFGPGTRLLVL.

This clone was found a few times. The genes are TRBV7-2 and TRBJ2-2; D perhaps matches TRBD2 (7 bases). The germline CDR1 and CDR2 sequences are SGHTA and FQGNSA. CDR3 length: 14 amino acids. Trimming stripped 10 bases from V and 5 bases from J, with 17 bases between. The CDR3 DNA is TGTGCCACCAGAAAAAGGGGGGGTACCGGGGAGCTGTTTTTT. Protein: CATRKRGGTGELFF. Supplemented by reference TRBV7-2 and TRBJ2-2, the full variable domain reads GAGVSQSPSNKVTEKGKDVELRCDPISGHTALYWYRQSLGQGLEFLIYFQGNSAPDKSGLPSDRFSAERTGGSVSTLTIQRTQQEDSAVYLCATRKRGGTGELFFGEGSRLTVL.

This chain joins TRBV5-1 and TRBJ2-7, with D perhaps matching TRBD2 (5 bases). Per the germline V gene, CDR1 is SGHRS and CDR2 is YFSETQ. The V end was cut by 5 bases, the J end by 1 base, with 13 bases between. The length of the CDR3 is 14 residues. CDR3 sequence reads: CASRANLASYEQYF. CDR3 in DNA: TGCGCCAGCAGGGCGAATTTAGCGTCCTACGAGCAGTACTTC.

This clone showed up just a few times. The chain carries TRBV6-5 and TRBJ2-3; perhaps TRBD2 as D (5 bases). The ends were cut back, 7 bases at V and 3 bases at J, with 17 bases in the middle. Germline lookup yields CDR1 MNHEY and CDR2 SVGAGI. This CDR3 comprises 15 residues. CDR3 DNA: TGTGCCAGCAATTCCCCTGGACGAGGGACAGATACGCAGTATTTT. It codes for CASNSPGRGTDTQYF.

The V and J genes are TRBV4-2 and TRBJ2-3; D ambiguous. The V gene lost 0 bases and the J gene lost 5 bases, with 15 bases spanning the gap. The CDR3 consists of 16 residues. Germline V CDR1 and CDR2: LGHNA, YNFKEQ. The CDR3 DNA is TGTGCCAGCAGCCAAGAATTCGGCCCTTCAGGAGATACGCAGTATTTT. The encoded protein is CASSQEFGPSGDTQYF.

The J gene is TRBJ2-1, the V gene TRBV9; no firm D call. V was trimmed by 0 bases and J by 1 base, leaving 11 bases between them. CDR3 length: 16 amino acids. CDR1 SGDLS and CDR2 YYNGEE come from the germline V gene. DNA for the CDR3: TGTGCCAGCAGCGTAGACGGTTCGTGGTCCTACAATGAGCAGTTCTTC. This sequence encodes CASSVDGSWSYNEQFF.

The genes are TRBV2 and TRBJ1-2; TRBD1 matches 11 bases. The V and J ends lost 4 bases and 1 base, in that order; junction bases with no gene match: 5. The germline V gene has CDR1 SNHLY and CDR2 FYNNEI. The CDR3 is 16 amino acids. CDR3 sequence (DNA): TGTGCCAGCAGTGCGCGGACAGGGGGCGGTAACTATGGCTACACCTTC. Protein: CASSARTGGGNYGYTF.

The chain has TRBV30 and TRBJ1-6; possibly TRBD1 for D (6 bases). V dropped 5 bases and J dropped 5 bases, with 7 bases sitting between them. CDR1 is GTSNPN and CDR2 is SVGIG in the germline V gene (reference sequence). CDR3 length equals 12 residues. DNA of the CDR3: TGTGCCTGGGACAGGAATAATTCACCCCTCCACTTT. Its translation: CAWDRNNSPLHF.

This clone showed up just a few times. In nucleotides, the CDR3 is TGTGCTAGTGGTTCCACAGGATGGCAGTTCTTC. Translation gives CASGSTGWQFF. The chain has TRBV12-5 and TRBJ2-1, with D maybe TRBD1 (5 bases). Trimming shortened V by 4 bases and J by 12 bases, and 10 bases separated the two germline ends. Germline lookup yields CDR1 LGHNT and CDR2 FRNRAP. The CDR3 contains 11 residues.

The V and J genes are TRBV5-4 and TRBJ2-7; 11 nucleotides agree with TRBD2. CDR1 and CDR2 (germline): SGHNT, YYREEE (reference sequence). The CDR3 is made up of 16 amino acids. The junction had 10 bases not matched to a gene; V was cut back by 4 bases and J by 4 bases. The DNA for the CDR3 is TGTGCCAGCAGCCAATCAATTAGCGGGAGGGCGTACGAGCAGTACTTC. Translating it yields CASSQSISGRAYEQYF.

With regard to this clone: Sequence at one end of the junction differs from germline and may be a read error. The chain has TRBV28 and TRBJ2-2; perhaps TRBD1 as D (7 bases). The length of the CDR3 is 14 residues. The germline V gene has CDR1 MDHEN and CDR2 SYDVKM. The CDR3 DNA follows: TGTGCCAGCAGCTTATCAGGGGGGAACGGGGAGCTGTTTTTT. Its translation: CASSLSGGNGELFF.

This clone has only a few counts. V gene TRBV14 combines with J gene TRBJ2-7; no clear D gene. The germline V gene has CDR1 SGHDN and CDR2 FVKESK. CDR3 length: 16 residues. V was trimmed by 1 base and J by 4 bases, leaving 17 bases between them. For the CDR3, the DNA is TGTGCCAGCAGCCAAGCCCTGAGAGCAGGCGAATACGAGCAGTACTTC. Protein sequence: CASSQALRAGEYEQYF.

The CDR3 nucleotides are TGTGCCAGCAGCGCGGGATTCTACGAGCAGTACTTC. The encoded protein is CASSAGFYEQYF. The chain carries TRBV7-2 and TRBJ2-7; D is possibly TRBD2 (6 bases). The length of the CDR3 is 12 residues. Trimming took 5 bases from V and 3 from J, leaving 8 bases between them. Germline loops: CDR1 SGHTA, CDR2 FQGNSA. Full variable domain (missing parts from reference TRBV7-2 and TRBJ2-7): GAGVSQSPSNKVTEKGKDVELRCDPISGHTALYWYRQSLGQGLEFLIYFQGNSAPDKSGLPSDRFSAERTGGSVSTLTIQRTQQEDSAVYLCASSAGFYEQYFGPGTRLTVT.

The chain links TRBV19 to TRBJ2-7; D possibly corresponds to TRBD2 (6 bases). Trimming left V 5 bases short and J 0 bases short, with 26 bases between. The CDR3 runs 19 residues. CDR1 and CDR2 from the germline V gene are LNHDA and SQIVND (reference sequence). CDR3 sequence: CASSSPSSAGRGTSYEQYF. In DNA, the CDR3 is TGTGCCAGTAGTTCCCCCTCTTCGGCGGGTCGCGGGACCTCCTACGAGCAGTACTTC.

In the case of this clone: Other DNA sequences in the sample encode the same CDR3. The chain has TRBV14 and TRBJ2-5; D gene unclear. This CDR3 spans 11 amino acids. CDR1 is SGHDN, CDR2 FVKESK, per germline. Trimming pared 4 bases from V and 5 bases from J, leaving 5 bases between. CDR3: CASSPGETQYF. CDR3 nucleotide sequence: TGTGCCAGCAGCCCCGGGGAGACCCAGTACTTC.

This chain's CDR3 is CASSQAPTPGGSYEQYF. The CDR3 DNA reads as TGTGCCAGCAGCCAAGCCCCTACCCCAGGAGGCTCCTACGAGCAGTACTTC. V and J are TRBV4-2 and TRBJ2-7; weak D call: TRBD2 (5 bases). CDR1 is LGHNA, CDR2 YNFKEQ, per germline. CDR3 length: 17 amino acids. Trimming took off 1 base at V and 0 bases at J, with 16 bases between the two ends.

This clone was detected only a few times. The genes are TRBV29-1 and TRBJ1-2; 9 nucleotides align to TRBD1. The CDR3 length is 9 residues. V trimming: 4 bases; J trimming: 14 bases; junction bases outside the gene matches: 2. Germline CDR1 and CDR2: SQVTM and ANQGSEA. CDR3 sequence reads: CSVGDRETF. The CDR3 nucleotides are TGCAGCGTTGGGGACAGGGAAACCTTC.

A word on this clone: Other DNA sequences in this sample translate to the same CDR3. This sequence joins TRBV30 and TRBJ2-5; 8 bases align to TRBD2. V shed 0 bases, J shed 4 bases, and the junction held 4 bases outside the gene matches. This CDR3 region has 14 residues. Germline V CDR1 and CDR2: GTSNPN, SVGIG (reference sequence). The CDR3 nucleotides are TGTGCCTGGAGTGTACCGGGAGGGGGAGAGACCCAGTACTTC. Residues: CAWSVPGGGETQYF.

The chain joins TRBV18 to TRBJ2-7, with TRBD1 matching over 8 bases. After removal of 2 bases from V and 0 bases from J, the junction contained 3 bases not matched to a gene. The CDR3 loop spans 15 amino acids. Germline CDR1 and CDR2: KGHSH and LQKENI. The CDR3 region is CASSPAGGSSYEQYF. The CDR3 nucleotides read TGTGCCAGCTCACCAGCAGGGGGCAGCTCCTACGAGCAGTACTTC.

This chain links TRBV14 with TRBJ2-3, with a tentative D call TRBD1 (6 bases). The CDR3 is 13 residues long. V was pared by 4 bases and J by 4 bases, with 9 bases between. Germline V lookup: CDR1 SGHDN, CDR2 FVKESK. In DNA, the CDR3 is TGTGCCAGCAGCCCCTCAGGGGCAGATACGCAGTATTTT. This codes for CASSPSGADTQYF.